The 24 T cell receptor beta chains below all came from one sample that was sequenced in a study of T cells after somatic rescue of genetic block (dated by TCRdb to the early 2020s). Library generation was performed with the immunoSEQ multiplex PCR assay. The source is immuneACCESS, and TCRdb retained only in-frame sequences with V and J called. Part of the clones is not carried over; for the studies checked, unresolved V genes explain less than half of this, and the remainder is unexplained. Across this sample there are tens of thousands of clones, with 90% to 96% seen only once. The ten largest account for about 0.076% of the sample. The sample comprised peripheral blood mononuclear cells (PBMCs). Source of these receptors: a child less than two years old.

V usage is TRBV5-4 and J usage is TRBJ2-4; the D gene is possibly TRBD1 (6 bases). The CDR3 length is 13 residues. Trimming pared 2 bases from V and 3 bases from J, leaving 6 bases between. The germline V gene has CDR1 SGHNT and CDR2 YYREEE (reference sequence). CDR3 nucleotide sequence: TGTGCCAGCAGCTTAGGGGGCAAAAACATTCAGTACTTC. It is translated as CASSLGGKNIQYF.

This clone has a single count. This chain joins TRBV11-2 and TRBJ2-7; 9 bases line up with TRBD2. This CDR3 has 14 amino acids. The J segment lost 3 bases and the V segment lost 6 bases, leaving 6 bases of the junction unmatched. Germline V gives CDR1 SGHAT, CDR2 FQNNGV. CDR3 protein: CASSSLAGNYEQYF. The DNA for the CDR3 is TGTGCCAGCAGTTCCCTAGCGGGGAACTACGAGCAGTACTTC. The whole variable domain, filled in from reference TRBV11-2 and TRBJ2-7, reads EAGVAQSPRYKIIEKRQSVAFWCNPISGHATLYWYQQILGQGPKLLIQFQNNGVVDDSQLPKDRFSAERLKGVDSTLKIQPAKLEDSAVYLCASSSLAGNYEQYFGPGTRLTVT.

J is TRBJ2-5 and V is TRBV18; 9 bases fit TRBD2. The CDR3 sequence is 16 residues long. Germline CDR1 is KGHSH and CDR2 is LQKENI. The V gene end was trimmed by 6 bases and the J gene end by 0 bases; junction bases not matched to a gene: 8. DNA for the CDR3: TGTGCCAGCTCCCCGACTAGCGGATCGTACCAAGAGACCCAGTACTTC. Amino acid sequence: CASSPTSGSYQETQYF. Full variable domain (missing parts from reference TRBV18 and TRBJ2-5): NAGVMQNPRHLVRRRGQEARLRCSPMKGHSHVYWYRQLPEEGLKFMVYLQKENIIDESGMPKERFSAEFPKEGPSILRIQQVVRGDSAAYFCASSPTSGSYQETQYFGPGTRLLVL.

With respect to this clone: Other DNA sequences in the sample encode the same CDR3. V and J are TRBV19 and TRBJ1-2, with D unresolved. The CDR3 sequence is 11 residues long. Looked up from germline, CDR1 is LNHDA and CDR2 is SQIVND (reference sequence). With 3 bases removed from V and 3 bases from J, the gap between germline ends came to 2 bases. The CDR3 sequence is CASSIHYGYTF. Here the CDR3 DNA reads TGTGCCAGTAGTATTCACTATGGCTACACCTTC.

The chain has TRBV6-6 and TRBJ2-5; tentatively, D is TRBD1 or TRBD2 (5 bases each). V gave up 0 bases and J gave up 1 base, with 6 bases separating them. CDR3 length: 14 amino acids. CDR1 is MNHNY and CDR2 is SVGAGI in the germline V gene (reference sequence). CDR3 sequence reads: CASSYSGTQETQYF. In DNA form, the CDR3 reads TGTGCCAGCAGTTACTCCGGGACCCAAGAGACCCAGTACTTC.

This chain connects TRBV12-5 to TRBJ2-1; TRBD2 matches at 13 bases. The CDR3 has 16 residues. Germline values: CDR1 LGHNT, CDR2 FRNRAP. Trimming removed 1 base from V and 8 bases from J; junction bases left unmatched: 5. The CDR3 coding sequence is TGTGCTAGTGGTTTGGGAGGACTAGCGGGAGTGGATGAGCAGTTCTTC. Translating gives CASGLGGLAGVDEQFF.

This chain's CDR3 is CASSLVSGSYEQYF. The CDR3 coding sequence is TGTGCCAGCTCACTGGTTAGCGGGAGCTACGAGCAGTACTTC. J is TRBJ2-7 and V is TRBV18; 9 bases match TRBD2. The CDR3 is 14 amino acids. V lost 4 bases and J lost 3; bases outside the gene matches: 4. Germline CDR1 is KGHSH and CDR2 is LQKENI.

The gene calls are TRBV5-1 and TRBJ2-1, with 12 bases identical to TRBD2. Per the germline V gene, CDR1 is SGHRS and CDR2 is YFSETQ. CDR3 size: 17 residues. The V gene end was trimmed by 0 bases and the J gene end by 4 bases; junction bases not matched to a gene: 5. Written as DNA, the CDR3 is TGCGCCAGCAGCTTGGGACTAGCGGGAGTTTCGTACAATGAGCAGTTCTTC. Its protein product is CASSLGLAGVSYNEQFF.

This clone occurred a few times. This chain connects TRBV27 to TRBJ2-1; 7 nucleotides match TRBD1. CDR1 is MNHEY and CDR2 is SMNVEV in the germline V gene (reference sequence). With V trimmed by 2 bases and J by 2 bases, 3 bases remained unmatched. This CDR3 contains 15 residues. The CDR3 region is CASSLNGQAYNEQFF. CDR3 nucleotide sequence: TGTGCCAGCAGTTTAAATGGACAGGCCTACAATGAGCAGTTCTTC.

The rearrangement joins TRBV6-1 to TRBJ2-7; 11 nucleotides align to TRBD1. The CDR3 length is 15 residues. Trimming removed 3 bases from V and 4 bases from J; junction bases left unmatched: 5. CDR1 is MNHNS and CDR2 is SASEGT in the germline V gene. Written as DNA, the CDR3 is TGTGCCAGCAGTGACCTGGACAGGGGGCGGTACGAGCAGTACTTC. Protein product: CASSDLDRGRYEQYF.

V is TRBV6-1 and J is TRBJ1-2; the D is unclear. Looked up from germline, CDR1 is MNHNS and CDR2 is SASEGT. The CDR3 runs 13 residues. Trimming left V 9 bases short and J 4 bases short, with 15 bases between. The CDR3 nucleotides read TGTGCCAGTCGGAAGGATTCGCCCTATGGCTACACCTTC. Protein sequence: CASRKDSPYGYTF.

V and J are TRBV28 and TRBJ2-2; D unresolved. CDR3 size: 15 residues. Germline assignment: CDR1 MDHEN and CDR2 SYDVKM. Trimming shortened V by 5 bases and J by 6 bases, and 16 bases separated the two germline ends. CDR3 nucleotides: TGTGCCAGCAGTCCATGGGCCCTCAAAGCCGGGGAGCTGTTTTTT. Translated: CASSPWALKAGELFF.

The genes are TRBV5-4 and TRBJ2-2, with D hard to call. V was shortened by 6 bases and J by 1 base, with 4 bases between the two germline ends. The germline gives CDR1 SGHNT, CDR2 YYREEE (reference sequence). The CDR3 runs to 12 residues. The CDR3 reads CASTKNTGELFF. CDR3 in DNA: TGTGCCAGCACTAAGAACACCGGGGAGCTGTTTTTT.

V is TRBV7-2 and J is TRBJ1-4; 9 bases are shared with TRBD1. CDR1 and CDR2 (germline): SGHTA, FQGNSA. The CDR3 loop spans 16 amino acids. The trim removed 0 bases at V and 7 bases at J, leaving 6 bases unmatched. In nucleotides, the CDR3 is TGTGCCAGCAGCTTAGCCTGGACAGGGGTTGGTGAAAAACTGTTTTTT. Translation gives CASSLAWTGVGEKLFF.

The V and J genes are TRBV29-1 and TRBJ2-3; 7 bases fit TRBD2. V trimming: 3 bases; J trimming: 0 bases; junction bases outside the gene matches: 3. The CDR3 consists of 14 residues. The V gene's germline CDR1 is SQVTM and CDR2 ANQGSEA. CDR3 residues: CSVDRLASTDTQYF. The CDR3 DNA reads TGCAGCGTTGACAGACTAGCTAGCACAGATACGCAGTATTTT.

V usage is TRBV5-1 and J usage is TRBJ1-1, with TRBD1 matching over 8 bases. J gave up 1 base and V 3 bases, and 2 bases lay outside the gene matches. This CDR3 comprises 14 residues. Germline V lookup: CDR1 SGHRS, CDR2 YFSETQ. The CDR3 reads CASSSDRANTEAFF. In DNA, the CDR3 is TGCGCCAGCAGCTCGGACAGGGCGAACACTGAAGCTTTCTTT.

The chain carries TRBV5-1 and TRBJ2-1; 9 bases match TRBD2. V shed 4 bases, J shed 0 bases, and the junction held 2 bases outside the gene matches. The CDR3 has 15 residues. The V gene's germline CDR1 is SGHRS and CDR2 YFSETQ. DNA for the CDR3: TGCGCCAGCAGCGTTAGCGGGGGCTCCTACAATGAGCAGTTCTTC. Its translation: CASSVSGGSYNEQFF.

The chain has TRBV21-1 and TRBJ2-3; TRBD2 is taken as the D call from the table, unchecked against the DNA. TRBV21-1 is labeled a pseudogene. CDR3 size: 16 residues. CDR3: CATTGLAGGSTDTQYF. The CDR3 bases are TGTGCCACAACCGGACTAGCGGGAGGGAGCACAGATACGCAGTATTTT.

Written as DNA, the CDR3 is TGTGCCAGTAGTAGGGGGAACATACGGGATGGCAATGAGCAGTTCTTC. This codes for CASSRGNIRDGNEQFF. This chain links TRBV19 with TRBJ2-1; D is perhaps TRBD1 or TRBD2 (5 bases each). There are 16 residues in the CDR3. V lost 4 bases to trimming and J lost 6 bases, with 19 bases between them. Germline CDR1 reads LNHDA; CDR2 reads SQIVND (reference sequence).

The V call is TRBV5-6, the J call TRBJ1-6; 7 bases agree with TRBD1. The CDR3 sequence is 13 residues long. Germline loops: CDR1 SGHDT, CDR2 YYEEEE. The trim removed 3 bases at V and 12 bases at J, leaving 6 bases unmatched. The CDR3: CASSSWTGQPLHF. Here the CDR3 DNA reads TGTGCCAGCAGCTCTTGGACAGGCCAACCCCTCCACTTT.

V and J are TRBV25-1 and TRBJ2-7; 11 bases line up with TRBD1. Germline trimming cut 3 bases from V and 3 bases from J; bases unmatched to any gene: 1. Germline loops: CDR1 MGHDK, CDR2 SYGVNS. CDR3 length: 14 residues. The CDR3, as DNA: TGTGCCAGCAGTGAGGGGACAGGGGGCTACGAGCAGTACTTC. Encoded protein: CASSEGTGGYEQYF.

The rearrangement joins TRBV5-4 to TRBJ2-2; 9 bases are shared with TRBD1. V shed 4 bases, J shed 5 bases, and the junction held 6 bases outside the gene matches. CDR1 SGHNT and CDR2 YYREEE come from the germline V gene (reference sequence). The CDR3 contains 15 residues. CDR3 amino acids: CASSLPQGATGELFF. CDR3 sequence (DNA): TGTGCCAGCAGCCTCCCACAGGGGGCTACCGGGGAGCTGTTTTTT.

This chain joins TRBV7-9 and TRBJ2-1, with 13 bases fitting TRBD2. Germline V gene data show CDR1 as SEHNR and CDR2 as FQNEAQ (reference sequence). V lost 6 bases, J lost 7 bases, and 9 bases stayed unmatched. The CDR3 runs 16 residues. Here the CDR3 DNA reads TGTGCCAGCAGTCCAACTAGCGGGAGGGCCCTAAATGAGCAGTTCTTC. It codes for CASSPTSGRALNEQFF.

The V call is TRBV30, the J call TRBJ1-2; no firm D call. V shed 2 bases and J shed 8 bases, with 9 bases lying between them. Per the germline V gene, CDR1 is GTSNPN and CDR2 is SVGIG (reference sequence). The CDR3 is 11 amino acids. In DNA, the CDR3 is TGTGCCTGGAGTCCTTACCGGGGCTACACCTTC. Translated, it gives CAWSPYRGYTF.